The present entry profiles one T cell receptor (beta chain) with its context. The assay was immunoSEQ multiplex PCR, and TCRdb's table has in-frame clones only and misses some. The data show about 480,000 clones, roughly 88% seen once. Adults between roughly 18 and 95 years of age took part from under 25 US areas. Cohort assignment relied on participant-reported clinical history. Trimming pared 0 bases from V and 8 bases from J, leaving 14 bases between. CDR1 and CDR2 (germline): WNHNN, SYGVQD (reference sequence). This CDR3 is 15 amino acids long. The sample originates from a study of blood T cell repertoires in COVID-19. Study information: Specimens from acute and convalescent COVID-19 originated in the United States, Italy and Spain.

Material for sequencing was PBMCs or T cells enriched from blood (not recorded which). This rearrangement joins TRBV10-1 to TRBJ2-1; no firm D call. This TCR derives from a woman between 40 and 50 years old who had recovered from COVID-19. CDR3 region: CASSESSYVGDEQFF. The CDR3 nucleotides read TGCGCCAGCAGTGAGTCGAGTTATGTCGGAGATGAGCAGTTCTTC.